This section outlines one T cell receptor beta chain sequence together with its context. MiXCR, run by TCRdb on the PCR reads, gives a single entry per CDR3 protein. The profile covers about 12,000 distinct CDR3 sequences, with 45% to 50% appearing a single time and 29% taken by the ten largest. The CDR3 runs 16 residues. Germline V CDR1 and CDR2: MNHEY, SVGAGI. J lost 4 bases, V lost 4 bases, and 7 bases had no gene match. Donors had localized lung adenocarcinoma, a non-small cell lung cancer. These data come from a study of CD4 and CD8 cells across lung adenocarcinoma regions. This sequence was found in a male donor with lung adenocarcinoma. The CD4 and CD8 labels of this study may be unreliable. The sample consisted of CD8+ T cells from the margin of a lung tumor. This chain links TRBV6-5 with TRBJ2-1; 10 bases fit TRBD2. The CDR3 loop reads CASSLAGGELYNEQFF. The DNA for the CDR3 is TGTGCCAGCAGTTTAGCGGGAGGCGAGCTTTACAATGAGCAGTTCTTC.